The sequence of this T cell receptor (beta chain) was determined in a study of cytomegalovirus exposure and HLA in healthy donors. General study points: Association of 16,951 TCR beta sequences with HLA alleles was found at 0.05 false discovery rate in a later analysis.

About this clone: Its target is unknown.

Primers: 60 Vbeta forward and 13 Jbeta reverse. Sequencing used immunoSEQ multiplex PCR; TCRdb keeps in-frame clones, though not all of them. The sample lists 100,000 to 150,000 clones; roughly 80% were seen once. Trimming shortened V by 0 bases and J by 3 bases, and 9 bases separated the two germline ends. The CDR3 has 15 residues. In germline, CDR1 is MNHEY, CDR2 SVGAGI. The sample taken for sequencing was PBMCs. The sequence derives from a female donor in good health and CMV-seronegative. This rearrangement joins TRBV6-5 to TRBJ1-5; no firm D call. The CDR3 DNA follows: TGTGCCAGCAGTTACTCGTCAGAAAACAATCAGCCCCAGCATTTT. It is translated as CASSYSSENNQPQHF.